This T cell receptor beta chain originates from a study of graft-versus-host responses after intestinal transplantation (dated by TCRdb to the early 2020s). Notes on the research overall: The transplants that recipients received were multivisceral, liver-intestinal, or isolated intestinal. Anti-thymocyte globulin induction was given to all recipients, followed by maintenance tacrolimus and steroids for approximately three years. Bulk TCR-beta CDR3 sequencing was used to track graft-versus-host and host-versus-graft alloreactive T cell clones in the graft, circulation and bone marrow after intestinal transplantation. Alloreactive clones were identified by sequencing pre-transplant mixed lymphocyte reaction products and comparing these products with unstimulated pre-transplant donor and recipient T cells. Of the approximately 24 intestinal transplant recipients enrolled in the cohort, one of whom was a retransplant, a few patients without pretransplant specimens were excluded. A peak of at least 4% donor T cells among recipient peripheral blood mononuclear cells was the definition used for donor T cell macrochimerism. Rather than going through the commercial service, samples from a few later patients were sequenced in-house on an Illumina MiSeq and processed with MiXCR.

In its sample, this clone was seen once. This receptor's antigen is unknown. Per-base quality was not reported, and no clone a single base away is much larger than it. Libraries came from the immunoSEQ multiplex PCR assay. For most patients, genomic DNA was isolated using the Qiagen DNeasy Blood and Tissue Kit and was shipped frozen to Adaptive Biotechnologies for TCR sequencing. High-throughput TCR-beta CDR3 sequencing of genomic DNA from most patients was performed by Adaptive Biotechnologies. Regarding the original processing steps: Adaptive's ImmunoSEQ software supplied the TCR sequencing data for 15 to 20 patients, while MiXCR and VDJtools were used to process a few other patients. CD4 versus CD8 sorting errors were corrected by removing sequences found in both subsets at a frequency ratio below 5:1. CDR3 nucleotide sequences shared between donor and recipient were removed because the origin of such sequences could not be assigned. At least 2-fold expansion over unstimulated cells and a minimum CFSE-low frequency of 0.002% (template counts) or 0.001% (read counts) were required for clones to be classified as alloreactive. Clones were considered mappable if detected in sequenced pre-transplant spleen, lymph node, or MLR CFSE-low populations of the donor or recipient. Cumulative frequency of alloreactive clones was calculated as a percentage of all sequences weighted by copy number. This immuneACCESS table, as held by TCRdb, lists in-frame sequences with V and J called but not all clones. Of the missing ones, under half trace to an unresolved V gene in checked studies; the others have no known cause. V and J calls plus clone size are reproduced from that table; the DNA served to infer D and trimming. The sample table records some 36,000 clones; less than 95% of these occur just once. In total, the top ten clones hold about 0.2% of the sample.

The time point label corresponds to: cells obtained before transplantation from donor or recipient. CD3+CD4+ and CD3+CD8+ populations were FACS-sorted from unstimulated pre-transplant donor and recipient cells taken from spleen or lymph nodes. Findings and caveats that apply to the study as a whole: The relatively low number and heterogeneity of intestinal transplant patients limited the conclusions. Patients with donor T cell macrochimerism had high GvH to HvG T cell clonal ratios in their allografts. Early after transplant, peak levels of circulating GvH clones were associated with declines in HvG clones. GvH clones turned up in recipient bone marrow, with some appearing earlier in ileal mucosa or blood, a pattern consistent with an intestinal mucosal origin.

The CDR3 runs 11 residues from the cysteine to the phenylalanine. The only DNA kept is the CDR3, 33 bases in frame from the first base. V loses 4 bases, J loses 8 bases, and the germline ends lie 6 bases apart. Per the germline V gene, MNHEY is the CDR1 and SVGAGI is the CDR2. The clonotype originates from a human donor who was the organ donor for an intestinal transplant. The source material was unstimulated CD4+ T cells sorted from spleen or lymph node cells, sampled before transplant. In this chain, TRBV6-5 is recombined with TRBJ2-1; no confident D gene assignment can be made. The CDR3 loop reads CASSSRDEQFF. DNA sequence: TGTGCCAGCAGTTCTCGGGATGAGCAGTTCTTC.